The 15 T cell receptor beta chains below were found in one sample sequenced in a study of technical replicates of blood from a handful of donors. Sequencing was performed with immunoSEQ multiplex PCR; in TCRdb, only in-frame clones are kept and a portion is missing. The sample carries 44,000 or so clones, roughly 90% recorded once. Sequencing was done on a sample of PBMCs. These receptors were taken from a human donor in good health. Some clones in this sample may be carry-over from other donors' samples.

This chain links TRBV5-1 with TRBJ2-5; TRBD1 matches 7 bases. This CDR3 has 16 amino acids. Germline CDR1 reads SGHRS; CDR2 reads YFSETQ. The V gene end was trimmed by 2 bases and the J gene end by 1 base; junction bases not matched to a gene: 8. The CDR3 sequence is CASSFSTGTAQETQYF. In DNA form, the CDR3 reads TGCGCCAGCAGCTTCTCTACCGGGACAGCCCAAGAGACCCAGTACTTC.

This chain joins TRBV2 and TRBJ1-2, with 9 bases that match TRBD1. Germline V gives CDR1 SNHLY, CDR2 FYNNEI. The CDR3 has 14 amino acids. The CDR3 here is CVTAPDRGNYGYTF. CDR3 DNA: TGTGTCACCGCGCCGGACAGGGGAAACTATGGCTACACCTTC.

This clone was seen a single time. The genes are TRBV7-6 and TRBJ2-7; perhaps TRBD2 as D (5 bases). CDR1 SGHVS and CDR2 FNYEAQ come from the germline V gene. The CDR3 is 14 residues long. Trimming shortened V by 0 bases and J by 0 bases, and 6 bases separated the two germline ends. This chain's CDR3 is CASSLAAGSYEQYF. The CDR3 DNA sequence: TGTGCCAGCAGCTTAGCGGCGGGCTCCTACGAGCAGTACTTC.

The V gene is TRBV7-7, the J gene TRBJ1-1; maybe TRBD1 (5 bases). This CDR3 region has 20 residues. Germline V gene data show CDR1 as SSHAT and CDR2 as FNYEAQ (reference sequence). V lost 5 bases and J 1 base, leaving 29 bases between the germline ends. The CDR3 nucleotides read TGTGCCAGCAGCACGCCAGTCCCGTTGACAGCGGGGTTGGGGAACACTGAAGCTTTCTTT. This gives the protein CASSTPVPLTAGLGNTEAFF.

The gene calls are TRBV25-1 and TRBJ2-1; D possibly corresponds to TRBD2 (6 bases). Between the trimmed V and J ends, which lost 5 bases and 12 bases, there was a span of 14 bases. Germline CDR1 is MGHDK and CDR2 is SYGVNS. The CDR3 sequence is 12 residues long. Written as DNA, the CDR3 is TGTGCCAGCAGTCCCAGACTCGGGGGGCAGTTCTTC. Translated: CASSPRLGGQFF.

The chain employs TRBV7-9 and TRBJ2-2; the D is unclear. This CDR3 has 14 amino acids. In germline, CDR1 is SEHNR, CDR2 FQNEAQ (reference sequence). V was trimmed by 2 bases and J by 6 bases, leaving 10 bases between them. DNA of the CDR3: TGTGCCAGCAGCTTACCCTCTAGGTCCGGGGAGCTGTTTTTT. Encoded protein: CASSLPSRSGELFF.

This chain links TRBV11-1 with TRBJ1-6; D perhaps matches TRBD1 (6 bases). Germline values: CDR1 SGHAT, CDR2 FQDESV (reference sequence). Trimming shortened V by 5 bases and J by 13 bases, and 12 bases separated the two germline ends. This CDR3 has 12 residues. The CDR3 spells CASSIDRSPLHF. The CDR3 nucleotides are TGTGCCAGCAGCATCGACAGGTCGCCCCTCCACTTT.

V is TRBV10-3 and J is TRBJ2-7; 9 nucleotides agree with TRBD1. This CDR3 region has 15 residues. Germline CDR1 is ENHRY and CDR2 is SYGVKD. Germline trimming cut 4 bases from V and 0 bases from J; bases unmatched to any gene: 4. CDR3 region: CAISATGGSSYEQYF. In DNA, the CDR3 is TGTGCCATCAGTGCGACAGGGGGAAGCTCCTACGAGCAGTACTTC.

The CDR3 nucleotides read TGTGCCAGCAGCTTTTCTAGCGGGGGTTATGAGCAGTTCTTC. It codes for CASSFSSGGYEQFF. The chain combines TRBV7-9 with TRBJ2-1; TRBD2 matches 10 bases. V shed 3 bases, J shed 8 bases, and the junction held 4 bases outside the gene matches. CDR1 is SEHNR and CDR2 is FQNEAQ in the germline V gene (reference sequence). The CDR3 runs 14 residues.

J is TRBJ2-3 and V is TRBV7-3; the D gene is possibly TRBD2 (7 bases). The V end lost 5 bases, the J end lost 2 bases, and 11 bases lay between the germline ends. The CDR3 length is 14 residues. CDR1 is SGHTA, CDR2 FQGTGA, per germline. The CDR3 loop is CASSPGGSTDTQYF. The CDR3 coding sequence is TGTGCCAGCAGCCCGGGGGGCTCCACAGATACGCAGTATTTT.

The V call is TRBV7-2, the J call TRBJ1-5, with TRBD1 identical over 9 bases. With V trimmed by 6 bases and J by 7 bases, 7 bases remained unmatched. Germline CDR1 reads SGHTA; CDR2 reads FQGNSA. This CDR3 has 14 residues. The chain's CDR3 is CASRGTGSGQPQHF. The CDR3 coding sequence is TGTGCCAGCAGAGGGACAGGGTCAGGACAGCCCCAGCATTTT.

This rearrangement joins TRBV4-3 to TRBJ2-3; 9 bases align to TRBD1. The CDR3 consists of 17 residues. The V and J ends lost 0 bases and 5 bases, in that order; junction bases with no gene match: 9. Germline CDR1 LGHNA, CDR2 YSLEER. The DNA for the CDR3 is TGCGCCAGCAGCCAAGAACGAGGACAGGGGATTGTAGATACGCAGTATTTT. Its translation is CASSQERGQGIVDTQYF.

The genes are TRBV6-5 and TRBJ1-6; TRBD1 aligns across 7 bases. Germline V CDR1 and CDR2: MNHEY, SVGAGI. The CDR3 length is 14 residues. V gave up 6 bases and J gave up 11 bases; unmatched junction bases: 10. The DNA for the CDR3 is TGTGCCAGCAGCCCGGGACAGTCAAGAGCACCCCTCCACTTT. Amino acid sequence: CASSPGQSRAPLHF.

The V and J genes are TRBV7-2 and TRBJ2-3; TRBD2 matches at 8 bases. This CDR3 region has 19 residues. Germline V lookup: CDR1 SGHTA, CDR2 FQGNSA. V was clipped by 5 bases and J by 1 base; unmatched bases: 17. The CDR3 spells CASSARRSGRLWGTDTQYF. CDR3 in DNA: TGTGCCAGCAGCGCCCGACGGAGCGGGAGACTCTGGGGCACAGATACGCAGTATTTT. The whole variable domain, remainder taken from reference TRBV7-2 and TRBJ2-3, is GAGVSQSPSNKVTEKGKDVELRCDPISGHTALYWYRQSLGQGLEFLIYFQGNSAPDKSGLPSDRFSAERTGGSVSTLTIQRTQQEDSAVYLCASSARRSGRLWGTDTQYFGPGTRLTVL.

The chain links TRBV7-9 to TRBJ2-5; possibly TRBD2 for D (6 bases). Germline V gene sequence: CDR1 SEHNR, CDR2 FQNEAQ (reference sequence). This CDR3 contains 14 residues. Trimming pared 4 bases from V and 3 bases from J, leaving 12 bases between. The CDR3 loop reads CASSWGGAKETQYF. The CDR3 nucleotides are TGTGCCAGCAGCTGGGGCGGGGCGAAAGAGACCCAGTACTTC. The full variable domain, in which reference TRBV7-9 and TRBJ2-5 provide the parts outside the CDR3, is DTGVSQNPRHKITKRGQNVTFRCDPISEHNRLYWYRQTLGQGPEFLTYFQNEAQLEKSRLLSDRFSAERPKGSFSTLEIQRTEQGDSAMYLCASSWGGAKETQYFGPGTRLLVL.